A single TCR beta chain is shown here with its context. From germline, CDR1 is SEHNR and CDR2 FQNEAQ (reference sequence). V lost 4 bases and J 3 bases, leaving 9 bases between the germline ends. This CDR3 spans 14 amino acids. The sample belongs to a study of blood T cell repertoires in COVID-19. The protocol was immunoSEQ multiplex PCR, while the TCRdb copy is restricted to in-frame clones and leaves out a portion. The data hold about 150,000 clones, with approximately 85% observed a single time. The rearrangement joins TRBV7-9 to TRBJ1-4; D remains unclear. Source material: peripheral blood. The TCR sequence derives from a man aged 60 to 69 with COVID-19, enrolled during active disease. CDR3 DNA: TGTGCCAGCAGCTCTAGGACTTCTAATGAAAAACTGTTTTTT. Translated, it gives CASSSRTSNEKLFF.